These 13 T cell receptor beta chains came from one sample sequenced in a study of neoadjuvant anti-PD-1 for oral cavity cancer. The sample's time point: after neoadjuvant nivolumab, at surgical resection. Sequencing was performed with immunoSEQ multiplex PCR; in TCRdb, only in-frame clones are kept and a portion is missing. This sample has over 65,000 clones, with roughly 90% found just once. The sequences come from PBMCs, collected after nivolumab (anti-PD-1) treatment. Every receptor here comes from a person aged 35 to 85 with oral cavity squamous cell carcinoma.

The V gene is TRBV7-2, the J gene TRBJ2-7; 7 positions agree with TRBD2. The CDR3 has 14 amino acids. V lost 3 bases and J lost 2; bases outside the gene matches: 4. The V gene's germline CDR1 is SGHTA and CDR2 FQGNSA. For the CDR3, the DNA is TGTGCCAGCAGCTTCGCGGGAGCCCCCTACGAGCAGTACTTC. Translating gives CASSFAGAPYEQYF. The full variable domain, with the rest looked up from reference TRBV7-2 and TRBJ2-7, is GAGVSQSPSNKVTEKGKDVELRCDPISGHTALYWYRQSLGQGLEFLIYFQGNSAPDKSGLPSDRFSAERTGGSVSTLTIQRTQQEDSAVYLCASSFAGAPYEQYFGPGTRLTVT.

A few counts support this clone. CDR3: CASSYPGDVQAFF. CDR3 in DNA: TGTGCCAGCAGTTACCCCGGGGACGTTCAAGCTTTCTTT. The chain combines TRBV6-5 with TRBJ1-1; the D gene is possibly TRBD1 (5 bases). Germline V lookup: CDR1 MNHEY, CDR2 SVGAGI. The CDR3 is made up of 13 amino acids. V dropped 2 bases and J dropped 9 bases, with 13 bases sitting between them.

This clone is a singleton in its sample. At the DNA level, this CDR3 is encoded by other sequences in the same sample as well. The chain has TRBV4-2 and TRBJ2-7; 13 bases map to TRBD2. Germline V gene data show CDR1 as LGHNA and CDR2 as YNFKEQ. J lost 2 bases, V lost 3 bases, and 4 bases had no gene match. This CDR3 is built from 16 residues. The CDR3 reads CASSQVGTSGAYEQYF. The DNA for the CDR3 is TGTGCCAGCAGCCAGGTGGGGACTAGCGGGGCCTACGAGCAGTACTTC.

The rearrangement uses TRBV7-9 and TRBJ2-3; D is uncertain. This CDR3 comprises 13 residues. V lost 3 bases to trimming and J lost 6 bases, with 10 bases between them. Per the germline V gene, CDR1 is SEHNR and CDR2 is FQNEAQ (reference sequence). CDR3 nucleotide sequence: TGTGCCAGCAGCTTTGGGTTTTTGGATACGCAGTATTTT. As protein: CASSFGFLDTQYF. Supplemented by reference TRBV7-9 and TRBJ2-3, the full variable domain reads DTGVSQNPRHKITKRGQNVTFRCDPISEHNRLYWYRQTLGQGPEFLTYFQNEAQLEKSRLLSDRFSAERPKGSFSTLEIQRTEQGDSAMYLCASSFGFLDTQYFGPGTRLTVL.

This chain connects TRBV19 to TRBJ2-2; D is unresolved. The germline CDR1 and CDR2 sequences are LNHDA and SQIVND (reference sequence). There are 13 residues in the CDR3. V gave up 1 base and J gave up 7 bases, with 7 bases separating them. The CDR3 sequence: CASSIVSVGELFF. The DNA of the CDR3 is TGTGCCAGTAGTATAGTTTCGGTCGGGGAGCTGTTTTTT.

In this sample, this clone turned up a few times. The chain recombines TRBV5-1 with TRBJ1-1; no clear D gene. The V end lost 0 bases, the J end lost 3 bases, and 12 bases lay between the germline ends. CDR1 is SGHRS and CDR2 is YFSETQ in the germline V gene. There are 15 residues in the CDR3. This chain's CDR3 is CASSLGEGWDTEAFF. In nucleotides, the CDR3 is TGCGCCAGCAGCTTGGGGGAGGGATGGGACACTGAAGCTTTCTTT.

The rearrangement uses TRBV5-4 and TRBJ1-2; D call uncertain. V gave up 1 base and J gave up 2 bases, with 9 bases separating them. Germline values: CDR1 SGHNT, CDR2 YYREEE (reference sequence). This CDR3 region has 14 residues. The CDR3 DNA reads as TGTGCCAGCAGCTTGTTTTACTCCAACTATGGCTACACCTTC. Translation: CASSLFYSNYGYTF.

The gene calls are TRBV7-8 and TRBJ2-7, with 10 positions matching TRBD2. J gave up 7 bases and V 3 bases, and 9 bases lay outside the gene matches. CDR3 size: 15 residues. CDR1 SGHVS and CDR2 FQNEAQ come from the germline V gene. The CDR3 region has the DNA TGTGCCAGCAGCTTCGGAGCGGGAGGGCCCTGGGAGCAGTACTTC. Encoded protein: CASSFGAGGPWEQYF.

DNA of the CDR3: TGTGCCAGCAGTTTAGGCAGCTTCGCAGGCTACACCTTC. Translating gives CASSLGSFAGYTF. This chain joins TRBV27 and TRBJ1-2, with unresolved D. V shed 2 bases and J shed 8 bases, with 12 bases lying between them. CDR1 and CDR2 from the germline V gene are MNHEY and SMNVEV (reference sequence). CDR3 length equals 13 residues.

A word on this clone: Other DNA sequences in this sample translate to the same CDR3. V and J are TRBV9 and TRBJ1-6; 10 bases match TRBD1. J gave up 5 bases and V 3 bases, and 2 bases lay outside the gene matches. This CDR3 contains 15 residues. The germline V gene encodes CDR1 SGDLS and CDR2 YYNGEE. The CDR3 region has the DNA TGTGCCAGCAGCGGACAGGGGGCTAATAATTCACCCCTCCACTTT. Translation: CASSGQGANNSPLHF.

The chain joins TRBV9 to TRBJ2-7, with 7 nucleotides matching TRBD1. The CDR3 spans 13 residues. Trimming cost V 4 bases and J 2 bases; bases outside gene matches: 3. CDR1 is SGDLS and CDR2 is YYNGEE in the germline V gene. CDR3 residues: CASSPTGTYEQYF. The CDR3 DNA is TGTGCCAGCAGCCCGACAGGGACCTACGAGCAGTACTTC.

This clone was recorded only once. The chain couples TRBV5-4 to TRBJ2-1; D is unresolved. The CDR3 contains 14 residues. Per the germline V gene, CDR1 is SGHNT and CDR2 is YYREEE (reference sequence). Trimming shortened V by 0 bases and J by 7 bases, and 11 bases separated the two germline ends. CDR3 DNA: TGTGCCAGCAGCTTGGAATCGGGTATAAATGAGCAGTTCTTC. Translation: CASSLESGINEQFF.

This chain links TRBV7-8 with TRBJ1-5; 9 positions agree with TRBD1. CDR1 and CDR2 from the germline V gene are SGHVS and FQNEAQ. The V gene end was trimmed by 3 bases and the J gene end by 6 bases; junction bases not matched to a gene: 9. The CDR3 consists of 16 residues. The CDR3 coding sequence is TGTGCCAGCAGCTTGTTTGACAGGGGGGGTGTTCAGCCCCAGCATTTT. Protein product: CASSLFDRGGVQPQHF. The full variable domain, completed using reference TRBV7-8 and TRBJ1-5, is GAGVSQSPRYKVAKRGQDVALRCDPISGHVSLFWYQQALGQGPEFLTYFQNEAQLDKSGLPSDRFFAERPEGSVSTLKIQRTQQEDSAVYLCASSLFDRGGVQPQHFGDGTRLSIL.